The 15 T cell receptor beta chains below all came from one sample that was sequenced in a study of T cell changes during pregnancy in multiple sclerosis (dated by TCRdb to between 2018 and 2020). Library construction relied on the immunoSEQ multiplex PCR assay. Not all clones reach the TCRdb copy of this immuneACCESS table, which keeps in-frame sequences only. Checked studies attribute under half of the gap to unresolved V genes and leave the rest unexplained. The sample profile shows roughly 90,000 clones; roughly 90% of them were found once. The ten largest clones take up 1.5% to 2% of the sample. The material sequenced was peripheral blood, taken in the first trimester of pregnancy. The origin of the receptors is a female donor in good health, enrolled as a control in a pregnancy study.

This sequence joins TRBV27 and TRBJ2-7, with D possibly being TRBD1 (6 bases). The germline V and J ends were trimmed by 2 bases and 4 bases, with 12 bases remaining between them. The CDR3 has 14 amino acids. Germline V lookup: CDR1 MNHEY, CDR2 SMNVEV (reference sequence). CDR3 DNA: TGTGCCAGCAGTTTAACAGGGCCAAATTACGAGCAGTACTTC. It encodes CASSLTGPNYEQYF.

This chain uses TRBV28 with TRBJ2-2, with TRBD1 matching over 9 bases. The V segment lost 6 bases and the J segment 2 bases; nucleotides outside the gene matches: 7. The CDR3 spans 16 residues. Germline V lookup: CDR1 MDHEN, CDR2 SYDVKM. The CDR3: CASRKTGQGNTGELFF. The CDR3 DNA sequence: TGTGCCAGCAGAAAGACGGGACAGGGTAACACCGGGGAGCTGTTTTTT.

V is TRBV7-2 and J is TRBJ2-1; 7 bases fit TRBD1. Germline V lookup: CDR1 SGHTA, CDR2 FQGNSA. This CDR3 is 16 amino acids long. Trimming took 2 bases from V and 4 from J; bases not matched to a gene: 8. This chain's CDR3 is CASSLPPGQLYNEQFF. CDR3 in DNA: TGTGCCAGCAGCTTACCCCCGGGACAGTTATACAATGAGCAGTTCTTC.

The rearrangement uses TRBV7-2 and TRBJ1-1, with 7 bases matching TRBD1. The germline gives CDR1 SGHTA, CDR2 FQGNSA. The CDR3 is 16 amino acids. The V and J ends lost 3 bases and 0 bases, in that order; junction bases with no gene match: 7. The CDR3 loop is CASSFSRDSMNTEAFF. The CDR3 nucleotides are TGTGCCAGCAGCTTTTCAAGGGACAGCATGAACACTGAAGCTTTCTTT.

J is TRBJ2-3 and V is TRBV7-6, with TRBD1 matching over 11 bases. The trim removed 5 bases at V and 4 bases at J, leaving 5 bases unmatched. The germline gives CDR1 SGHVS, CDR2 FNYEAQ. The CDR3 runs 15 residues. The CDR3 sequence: CASSEGQGVADTQYF. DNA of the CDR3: TGTGCCAGCAGCGAGGGACAGGGGGTGGCAGATACGCAGTATTTT.

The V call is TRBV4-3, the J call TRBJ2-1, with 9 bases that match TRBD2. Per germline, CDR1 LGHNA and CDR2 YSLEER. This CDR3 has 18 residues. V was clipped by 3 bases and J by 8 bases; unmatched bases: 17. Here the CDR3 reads CASSQYSRGGRFKDEQFF. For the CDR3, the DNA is TGCGCCAGCAGCCAGTACTCGCGGGGGGGCCGATTTAAGGATGAGCAGTTCTTC.

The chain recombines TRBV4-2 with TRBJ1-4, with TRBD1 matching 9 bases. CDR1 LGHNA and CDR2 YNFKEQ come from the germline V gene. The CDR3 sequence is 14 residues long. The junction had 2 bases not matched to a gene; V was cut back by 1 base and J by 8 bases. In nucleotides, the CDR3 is TGTGCCAGCAGCCAAGTAGGACAGGGGGAAAAACTGTTTTTT. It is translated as CASSQVGQGEKLFF.

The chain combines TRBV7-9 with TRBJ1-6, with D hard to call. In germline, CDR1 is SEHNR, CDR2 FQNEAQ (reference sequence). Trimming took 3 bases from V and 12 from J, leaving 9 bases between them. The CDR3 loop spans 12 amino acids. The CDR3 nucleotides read TGTGCCAGCAGCTTGGCGGGGAGACCCCTCCACTTT. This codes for CASSLAGRPLHF.

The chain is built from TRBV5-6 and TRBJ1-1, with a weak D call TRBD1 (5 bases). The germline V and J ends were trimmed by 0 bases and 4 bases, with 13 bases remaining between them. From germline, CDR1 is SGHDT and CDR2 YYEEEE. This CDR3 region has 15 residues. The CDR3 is CASSLDRRGSTEAFF. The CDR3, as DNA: TGTGCCAGCAGCTTGGACAGGCGCGGGAGCACTGAAGCTTTCTTT.

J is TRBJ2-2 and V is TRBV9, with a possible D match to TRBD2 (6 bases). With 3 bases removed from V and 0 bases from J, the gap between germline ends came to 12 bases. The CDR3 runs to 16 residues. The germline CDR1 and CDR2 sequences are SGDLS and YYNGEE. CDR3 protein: CASSARGTANTGELFF. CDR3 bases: TGTGCCAGCAGCGCTCGGGGGACCGCGAACACCGGGGAGCTGTTTTTT.

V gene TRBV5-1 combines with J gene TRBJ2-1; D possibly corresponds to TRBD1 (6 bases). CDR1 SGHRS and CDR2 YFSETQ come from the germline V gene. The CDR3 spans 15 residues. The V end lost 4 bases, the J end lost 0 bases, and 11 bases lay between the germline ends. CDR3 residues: CASSRQVSSYNEQFF. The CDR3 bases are TGCGCCAGCAGCCGACAGGTGAGCTCCTACAATGAGCAGTTCTTC.

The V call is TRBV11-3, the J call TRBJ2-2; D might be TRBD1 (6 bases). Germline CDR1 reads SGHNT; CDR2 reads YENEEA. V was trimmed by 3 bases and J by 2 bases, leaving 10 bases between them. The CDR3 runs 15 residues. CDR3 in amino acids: CASSLGQINTGELFF. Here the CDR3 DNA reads TGTGCCAGCAGCTTGGGACAAATTAACACCGGGGAGCTGTTTTTT.

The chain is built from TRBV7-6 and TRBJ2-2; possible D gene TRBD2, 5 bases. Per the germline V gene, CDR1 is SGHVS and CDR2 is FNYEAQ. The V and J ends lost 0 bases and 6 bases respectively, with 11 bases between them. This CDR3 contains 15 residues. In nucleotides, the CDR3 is TGTGCCAGCAGCTTAGCGAGGGCAGGACCCGGGGAGCTGTTTTTT. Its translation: CASSLARAGPGELFF.

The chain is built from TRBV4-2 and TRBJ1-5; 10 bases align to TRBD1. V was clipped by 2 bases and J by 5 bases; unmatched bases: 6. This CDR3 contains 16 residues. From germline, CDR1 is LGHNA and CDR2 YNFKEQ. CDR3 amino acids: CASSQKSGTGDQPQHF. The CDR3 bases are TGTGCCAGCAGCCAAAAGTCCGGGACAGGGGATCAGCCCCAGCATTTT.

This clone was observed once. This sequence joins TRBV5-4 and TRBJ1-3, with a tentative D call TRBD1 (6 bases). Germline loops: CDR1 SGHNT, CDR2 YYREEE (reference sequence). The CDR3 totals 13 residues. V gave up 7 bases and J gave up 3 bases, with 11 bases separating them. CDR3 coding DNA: TGTGCCAGCCAGGACAGACTTGGAAACACCATATATTTT. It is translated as CASQDRLGNTIYF.